These T cell receptor beta chains were read from a single sample in a study of blood T cell repertoires in COVID-19. Repertoires were generated with immunoSEQ multiplex PCR, while TCRdb's copy carries only in-frame clones and drops some. Altogether 160,000 or so clones are present, roughly 86% being singletons, with the ten largest covering 3% to 4%. Material for sequencing was peripheral blood. The receptors here all came from a woman in her sixties who had recovered from COVID-19. CDR3s include the opening cysteine and the closing phenylalanine or tryptophan. D genes are given only for firm matches. Size is omitted from some rows. Given values are once, few, many or a class for expanded clones.

15 TRBD1 TRBJ1-3 NA TRBV6-5 CASTMGTGDGNTIYF TGTGCCAGCACAATGGGGACAGGGGACGGAAACACCATATATTTT
16 TRBD2 TRBJ2-2 once TRBV27 CASSFYASGGAGELFF TGTGCCAGCAGTTTCTACGCTAGCGGGGGGGCCGGGGAGCTGTTTTTT
18 TRBD2 TRBJ2-3 few TRBV18 CASSPRGATSGVADTQYF TGTGCCAGCTCACCTAGGGGCGCGACTAGCGGGGTTGCAGATACGCAGTATTTT
13 TRBD1 TRBJ2-1 NA TRBV11-2 CASSSTGLNEQFF TGTGCCAGCAGCTCGACAGGGCTGAATGAGCAGTTCTTC
14 TRBD2 TRBJ2-7 NA TRBV28 CASSSSGGPYEQYF TGTGCCAGCAGTTCTAGCGGGGGACCCTACGAGCAGTACTTC
14 NA TRBJ1-5 NA TRBV2 CASSVETGNQPQHF TGTGCCAGCAGTGTGGAGACAGGCAATCAGCCCCAGCATTTT
12 NA TRBJ2-1 NA TRBV18 CASSPGEHEQFF TGTGCCAGCTCACCTGGGGAGCATGAGCAGTTCTTC
14 NA TRBJ2-5 NA TRBV5-1 CASSLFAEQETQYF TGCGCCAGCAGCTTGTTTGCAGAACAAGAGACCCAGTACTTC
15 TRBD1 TRBJ1-2 NA TRBV4-2 CASSLDRGSIYGYTF TGTGCCAGCAGCCTCGACAGGGGAAGTATCTATGGCTACACCTTC
14 NA TRBJ1-4 NA TRBV27 CASRTRESNEKLFF TGTGCCAGCCGTACCCGGGAATCCAATGAAAAACTGTTTTTT
17 NA TRBJ1-1 NA TRBV4-1 CASSQVFGGADETEAFF TGCGCCAGCAGCCAAGTATTCGGGGGGGCGGACGAGACTGAAGCTTTCTTT
15 TRBD1 TRBJ2-1 NA TRBV10-3 CAISRGQGEKGGQFF TGTGCCATCAGTCGCGGACAGGGGGAAAAAGGGGGGCAGTTCTTC
17 NA TRBJ1-3 NA TRBV5-1 CASSLVGLSFSGNTIYF TGCGCCAGCAGCTTGGTGGGGCTGTCTTTCTCTGGAAACACCATATATTTT
15 NA TRBJ1-2 NA TRBV6-4 CASSQSTGNVDGYTF TGTGCCAGCAGCCAATCCACAGGGAATGTAGATGGCTACACCTTC
14 TRBD1 TRBJ2-2 NA TRBV19 CASTRGGYTGELFF TGTGCCAGCACGAGAGGGGGCTACACCGGGGAGCTGTTTTTT
15 NA TRBJ1-4 NA TRBV6-1 CASSESAGAGEKLFF TGTGCCAGCAGTGAATCAGCAGGGGCAGGGGAAAAACTGTTTTTT
17 NA TRBJ2-1 NA TRBV7-8 CASSLDLAGSSYNEQFF TGTGCCAGCAGCTTAGATTTGGCGGGGAGCTCCTACAATGAGCAGTTCTTC